This TCR beta chain stems from a study of T cells in Graves' hyperthyroidism and ophthalmopathy. RNA transcripts were the template for amplifying TCR beta CDR3 regions. With the HTBI primer set, the TCR CDR3 went through a first round of RT-PCR. TCRdb itself ran the multiplex PCR reads through MiXCR, one entry per CDR3 protein. The data contain fewer than 900,000 distinct CDR3 sequences, 15% to 20% of them singletons. Diagnosis of hyperthyroidism was new in patients aged 18 to 65, and its duration was under 2 months. Patients with uncontrolled infections, other autoimmune diseases, pregnancy or lactation were excluded. The sample, blood from the first hyperthyroidism diagnosis, precedes any ophthalmopathy symptoms. The CDR3 loop spans 19 amino acids. The germline gives CDR1 MDHEN, CDR2 SYDVKM. V trimming: 7 bases; J trimming: 0 bases; junction bases outside the gene matches: 15.

The TCR comes from a woman aged 45-65 years with Graves' hyperthyroidism that later progressed to Graves' ophthalmopathy. The chain employs TRBV28 and TRBJ2-5; 12 bases are a match to TRBD2. The sample comprised blood. DNA for the CDR3: TGTGCCAGCAACACCCCCGGACTAGCGGGGAACCCGTACCAAGAGACCCAGTACTTC. Protein product: CASNTPGLAGNPYQETQYF.